This T cell receptor beta chain came from a study of shared clonotypes between healthy human individuals. General study points: Non-shared clonotypes had lower generation probabilities than those shared by all four donors. It was only blood that was sampled, and tissue repertoires likely differ.

The assay was immunoSEQ multiplex PCR, and TCRdb's table has in-frame clones only and misses some. Here the sample spans roughly 2.1 million clones, roughly 91% being singletons. Naive CD8 cells comprised CD45RO-negative, CCR7-positively selected cells, excluding terminally differentiated effector memory CD45RA+ cells. This clone was detected once. Its antigen is unknown. With 3 bases clipped from V and 5 bases from J, the junction kept 6 bases outside the gene matches. The CDR3 is 14 residues long. In germline, CDR1 is LNHNV, CDR2 YYDKDF (reference sequence). V gene TRBV15 combines with J gene TRBJ1-1; TRBD1 matches 7 bases. This TCR was sampled from a man aged 18-30 years in good health. Some clones in this sample may be carry-over from other donors' samples. Sequenced material: naive CD8+ T cells from PBMCs. The CDR3 DNA reads as TGTGCCACCAGCAGGCTAGGGGGCAGGACTGAAGCTTTCTTT. Translating gives CATSRLGGRTEAFF.